The 3 T cell receptor beta chains given below trace back to one sample, sequenced in a study of T cells in Graves' hyperthyroidism and ophthalmopathy. TCR beta CDR3 sequences were amplified from RNA transcripts. TCR CDR3 regions were first amplified by RT-PCR with HTBI primers. TCRdb re-called the multiplex PCR reads through MiXCR, storing one row per CDR3 protein. The sample lists 460,000 or so distinct CDR3 sequences; around 15% were seen once. Sample: blood. Receptors were obtained from a woman younger than 35 with Graves' hyperthyroidism.

V usage is TRBV6-1 and J usage is TRBJ1-2; the match to TRBD1 covers 12 bases. V lost 8 bases and J lost 3; bases outside the gene matches: 4. The CDR3 spans 14 residues. Germline-derived CDR1 and CDR2 are MNHNS and SASEGT. The chain's CDR3 is CASAGTGGDYGYTF. CDR3 DNA: TGTGCCAGCGCCGGGACAGGGGGCGACTATGGCTACACCTTC.

This chain joins TRBV2 and TRBJ2-3; 14 nucleotides match TRBD2. The germline gives CDR1 SNHLY, CDR2 FYNNEI. CDR3 length: 16 amino acids. Losses at the gene ends were 6 bases for V and 4 bases for J; bases not matched to a gene: 6. The CDR3 region is CASRRLAGGPADTQYF. CDR3 sequence (DNA): TGTGCCAGCAGGAGACTAGCGGGAGGGCCGGCAGATACGCAGTATTTT.

This clonotype has at least ten counts. J is TRBJ2-1 and V is TRBV10-3; tentative D call: TRBD2 (6 bases). There are 17 residues in the CDR3. V dropped 0 bases and J dropped 6 bases, with 18 bases sitting between them. Germline V gene data show CDR1 as ENHRY and CDR2 as SYGVKD. CDR3 region: CAISESLSGRGGNEQFF. The DNA for the CDR3 is TGTGCCATCAGTGAGTCCCTCAGCGGGCGGGGAGGCAATGAGCAGTTCTTC.